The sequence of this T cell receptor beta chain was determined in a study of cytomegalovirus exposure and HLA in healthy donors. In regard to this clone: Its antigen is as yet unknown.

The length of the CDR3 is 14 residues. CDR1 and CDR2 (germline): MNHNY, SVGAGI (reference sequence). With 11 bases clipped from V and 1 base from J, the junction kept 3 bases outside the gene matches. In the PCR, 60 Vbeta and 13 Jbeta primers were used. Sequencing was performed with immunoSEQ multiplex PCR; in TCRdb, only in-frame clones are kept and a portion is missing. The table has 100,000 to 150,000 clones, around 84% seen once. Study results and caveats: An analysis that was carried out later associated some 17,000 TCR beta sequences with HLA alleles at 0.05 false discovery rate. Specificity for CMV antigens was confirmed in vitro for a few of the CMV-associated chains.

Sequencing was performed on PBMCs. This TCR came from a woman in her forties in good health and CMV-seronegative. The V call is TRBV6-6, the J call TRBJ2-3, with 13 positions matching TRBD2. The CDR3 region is CALGLAGGTDTQYF. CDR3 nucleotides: TGTGCCCTAGGACTAGCGGGGGGCACAGATACGCAGTATTTT.